This TCR beta chain was identified during a study of response to subunit inactivated influenza vaccine. The CDR3 is 19 residues long. V lost 0 bases, J lost 0 bases, and 7 bases stayed unmatched. Looked up from germline, CDR1 is SGHTA and CDR2 is FQGNSA. Study observations and caveats: Only a handful of new T cells, the authors suggested, are recruited with each seasonal influenza vaccination.

This clonotype was detected a few times. Its antigen is not known. TCRdb reprocessed the RT-PCR reads via MiXCR and lists one record per CDR3 protein. The table records 650,000 to 800,000 distinct CDR3 sequences, about 14% of them present only once. The chain uses TRBV7-2 and TRBJ2-7, with 14 bases that match TRBD2. Sample: PBMCs from blood, taken 14 days before vaccination. The receptor comes from a man aged 50 to 59 who received an inactivated influenza vaccine. The CDR3 spells CASSLALTSGRAISYEQYF. The CDR3, as DNA: TGTGCCAGCAGCTTAGCGCTGACTAGCGGGAGGGCCATCTCCTACGAGCAGTACTTC.